Listed below are T cell receptor beta chains from one sample, sequenced in a study of cytomegalovirus exposure and HLA in healthy donors. Assay used: immunoSEQ multiplex PCR; TCRdb lists only in-frame clones, some missing. In the table there are 200,000 to 250,000 clones, around 76% of which are singletons. The source material was PBMCs. The receptor set was obtained from a woman aged 40 to 50 in good health and CMV-seropositive. Each CDR3 is given with its conserved first and last residue. Each record gives: V gene, D gene, J gene, clone size, CDR3 protein, CDR3 DNA. The D gene is left open where the match is weak. Clone size appears in some rows only: once, few, many, or a class for an expanded clone.

v_call: TRBV30; d_call: -; j_call: TRBJ2-4; clone_size: few; cdr3_aa: CAWTQVGGVEIQYF; cdr3_nt: TGTGCCTGGACCCAGGTGGGAGGAGTGGAAATTCAGTACTTC
v_call: TRBV5-1; d_call: -; j_call: TRBJ1-6; clone_size: -; cdr3_aa: CASSLAGHVHSPLHF; cdr3_nt: TGCGCCAGCAGCTTGGCTGGGCACGTCCATTCACCCCTCCACTTT
v_call: TRBV27; d_call: -; j_call: TRBJ2-7; clone_size: -; cdr3_aa: CASSLWAGNSYEQYF; cdr3_nt: TGTGCCAGCAGTTTATGGGCAGGGAACTCCTACGAGCAGTACTTC
v_call: TRBV5-6; d_call: -; j_call: TRBJ1-4; clone_size: -; cdr3_aa: CASSFLVGGEKLFF; cdr3_nt: TGTGCCAGCAGCTTTTTGGTGGGAGGAGAAAAACTGTTTTTT
v_call: TRBV7-2; d_call: -; j_call: TRBJ1-5; clone_size: -; cdr3_aa: CASSPASGQPQHF; cdr3_nt: TGTGCCAGCAGCCCCGCGTCCGGTCAGCCCCAGCATTTT
v_call: TRBV6-5; d_call: TRBD2; j_call: TRBJ2-5; clone_size: -; cdr3_aa: CASSYSLAGTPETQYF; cdr3_nt: TGTGCCAGCAGTTACTCGTTAGCGGGAACTCCCGAGACCCAGTACTTC
v_call: TRBV12-5; d_call: TRBD2; j_call: TRBJ2-5; clone_size: -; cdr3_aa: CASVPGLAGWGRIQETQYF; cdr3_nt: TGTGCTAGTGTTCCCGGACTAGCGGGGTGGGGGAGAATCCAAGAGACCCAGTACTTC
v_call: TRBV7-9; d_call: -; j_call: TRBJ1-1; clone_size: -; cdr3_aa: CASSLQGAEAFF; cdr3_nt: TGTGCCAGCAGCTTACAGGGCGCTGAAGCTTTCTTT
v_call: TRBV29-1; d_call: TRBD2; j_call: TRBJ2-7; clone_size: once; cdr3_aa: CSVGYDPSGTSIIYEQYF; cdr3_nt: TGCAGCGTTGGATATGACCCGTCCGGGACTAGTATTATCTACGAGCAGTACTTC
v_call: TRBV9; d_call: TRBD2; j_call: TRBJ2-3; clone_size: -; cdr3_aa: CASSPLAGELTDTQYF; cdr3_nt: TGTGCCAGCAGCCCACTAGCGGGGGAACTCACAGATACGCAGTATTTT
v_call: TRBV27; d_call: TRBD1; j_call: TRBJ1-5; clone_size: -; cdr3_aa: CASSSLSTGGEGINQPQHF; cdr3_nt: TGTGCCAGCAGTTCCCTCTCGACAGGGGGAGAGGGGATCAATCAGCCCCAGCATTTT
v_call: TRBV6-6; d_call: -; j_call: TRBJ2-1; clone_size: -; cdr3_aa: CASTRSPNEQFF; cdr3_nt: TGTGCCAGCACGCGGAGCCCCAATGAGCAGTTCTTC
v_call: TRBV10-3; d_call: TRBD1; j_call: TRBJ1-1; clone_size: -; cdr3_aa: CAISGRGPVAEAFF; cdr3_nt: TGTGCCATCAGTGGCAGGGGGCCCGTTGCTGAAGCTTTCTTT
v_call: TRBV2; d_call: -; j_call: TRBJ1-5; clone_size: -; cdr3_aa: CASSEQSYNQPQHF; cdr3_nt: TGTGCCAGCAGTGAGCAGTCATACAATCAGCCCCAGCATTTT
v_call: TRBV7-9; d_call: -; j_call: TRBJ2-3; clone_size: -; cdr3_aa: CASSLAQGIDTQYF; cdr3_nt: TGTGCCAGCAGCTTGGCCCAGGGGATAGATACGCAGTATTTT
v_call: TRBV11-3; d_call: -; j_call: TRBJ1-1; clone_size: -; cdr3_aa: CASSPGTRPRAFF; cdr3_nt: TGTGCCAGCAGCCCGGGGACTCGCCCCAGGGCTTTCTTT
v_call: TRBV11-3; d_call: TRBD1; j_call: TRBJ2-1; clone_size: -; cdr3_aa: CASRFRDRADNEQFF; cdr3_nt: TGTGCCAGCAGATTCCGGGACAGGGCGGACAATGAGCAGTTCTTC
v_call: TRBV19; d_call: -; j_call: TRBJ1-6; clone_size: -; cdr3_aa: CASRGFQGLGSPLHF; cdr3_nt: TGTGCCAGTAGGGGTTTCCAGGGTTTGGGTTCACCCCTCCACTTT
v_call: TRBV14; d_call: -; j_call: TRBJ1-1; clone_size: -; cdr3_aa: CASSAGLRGNTEAFF; cdr3_nt: TGTGCCAGCAGCGCCGGACTTCGGGGGAACACTGAAGCTTTCTTT
v_call: TRBV9; d_call: TRBD1; j_call: TRBJ2-7; clone_size: few; cdr3_aa: CASSVAPGTEGEQYF; cdr3_nt: TGTGCCAGCAGCGTAGCTCCCGGGACAGAGGGCGAGCAGTACTTC
v_call: TRBV10-1; d_call: -; j_call: TRBJ2-2; clone_size: -; cdr3_aa: CASGRGGGELFF; cdr3_nt: TGCGCCAGTGGAAGAGGGGGCGGGGAGCTGTTTTTT
v_call: TRBV18; d_call: TRBD1; j_call: TRBJ1-3; clone_size: -; cdr3_aa: CASSPSRPGQGRNTIYF; cdr3_nt: TGTGCCAGCTCACCAAGTCGCCCGGGACAGGGCAGAAACACCATATATTTT
v_call: TRBV4-1; d_call: -; j_call: TRBJ2-3; clone_size: -; cdr3_aa: CASSQVFRTDTQYF; cdr3_nt: TGCGCCAGCAGCCAAGTATTCCGCACAGATACGCAGTATTTT
v_call: TRBV18; d_call: TRBD1; j_call: TRBJ2-5; clone_size: few; cdr3_aa: CASSPGQGRVETQYF; cdr3_nt: TGTGCCAGCTCACCAGGACAGGGGAGGGTTGAGACCCAGTACTTC
v_call: TRBV4-1; d_call: TRBD1; j_call: TRBJ1-2; clone_size: -; cdr3_aa: CASSQGQGWNNYGYTF; cdr3_nt: TGCGCCAGCAGCCAAGGACAGGGATGGAATAACTATGGCTACACCTTC
v_call: TRBV7-9; d_call: TRBD2; j_call: TRBJ2-3; clone_size: -; cdr3_aa: CASSETSGRFTQYF; cdr3_nt: TGTGCCAGCAGCGAGACTAGCGGGAGGTTCACGCAGTATTTT
v_call: TRBV11-2; d_call: TRBD2; j_call: TRBJ2-7; clone_size: -; cdr3_aa: CASRLAGGYEQYF; cdr3_nt: TGTGCCAGCAGACTAGCGGGAGGGTACGAGCAGTACTTC
v_call: TRBV27; d_call: -; j_call: TRBJ2-7; clone_size: -; cdr3_aa: CASSWQGEQYF; cdr3_nt: TGTGCCAGCAGCTGGCAGGGCGAGCAGTACTTC
v_call: TRBV6-1; d_call: TRBD1; j_call: TRBJ2-3; clone_size: -; cdr3_aa: CASSARQGASDTQYF; cdr3_nt: TGTGCCAGCAGTGCCAGACAGGGGGCCTCAGATACGCAGTATTTT
v_call: TRBV7-9; d_call: -; j_call: TRBJ1-1; clone_size: -; cdr3_aa: CASSRQAEAFF; cdr3_nt: TGTGCCAGCAGCCGGCAGGCTGAAGCTTTCTTT